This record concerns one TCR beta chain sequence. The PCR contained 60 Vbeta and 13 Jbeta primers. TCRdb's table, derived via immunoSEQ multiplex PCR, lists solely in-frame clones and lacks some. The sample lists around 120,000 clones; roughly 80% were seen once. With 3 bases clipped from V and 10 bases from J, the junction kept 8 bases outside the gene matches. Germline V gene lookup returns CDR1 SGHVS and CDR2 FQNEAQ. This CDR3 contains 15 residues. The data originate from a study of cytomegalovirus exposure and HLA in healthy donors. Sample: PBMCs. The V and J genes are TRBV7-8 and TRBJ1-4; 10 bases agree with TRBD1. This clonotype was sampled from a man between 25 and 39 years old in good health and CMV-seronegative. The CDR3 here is CASSFPGQGIRKLFF. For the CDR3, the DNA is TGTGCCAGCAGCTTCCCGGGACAGGGGATTCGAAAACTGTTTTTT.